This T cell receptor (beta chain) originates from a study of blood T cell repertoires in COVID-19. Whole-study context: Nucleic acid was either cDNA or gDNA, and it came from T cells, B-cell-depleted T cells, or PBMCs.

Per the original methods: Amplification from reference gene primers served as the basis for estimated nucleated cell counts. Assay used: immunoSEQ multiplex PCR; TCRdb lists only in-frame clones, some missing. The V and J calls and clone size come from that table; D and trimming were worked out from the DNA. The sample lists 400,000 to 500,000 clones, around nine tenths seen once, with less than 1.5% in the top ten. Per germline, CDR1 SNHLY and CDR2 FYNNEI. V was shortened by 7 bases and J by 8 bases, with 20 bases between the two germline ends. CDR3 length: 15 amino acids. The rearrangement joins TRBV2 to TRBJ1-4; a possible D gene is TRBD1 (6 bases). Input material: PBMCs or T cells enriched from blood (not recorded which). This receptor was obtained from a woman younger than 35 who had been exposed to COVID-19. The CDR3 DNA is TGTGCCAGCAACCTATCGGGGGGCGCATGGGAAAAACTGTTTTTT. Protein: CASNLSGGAWEKLFF.